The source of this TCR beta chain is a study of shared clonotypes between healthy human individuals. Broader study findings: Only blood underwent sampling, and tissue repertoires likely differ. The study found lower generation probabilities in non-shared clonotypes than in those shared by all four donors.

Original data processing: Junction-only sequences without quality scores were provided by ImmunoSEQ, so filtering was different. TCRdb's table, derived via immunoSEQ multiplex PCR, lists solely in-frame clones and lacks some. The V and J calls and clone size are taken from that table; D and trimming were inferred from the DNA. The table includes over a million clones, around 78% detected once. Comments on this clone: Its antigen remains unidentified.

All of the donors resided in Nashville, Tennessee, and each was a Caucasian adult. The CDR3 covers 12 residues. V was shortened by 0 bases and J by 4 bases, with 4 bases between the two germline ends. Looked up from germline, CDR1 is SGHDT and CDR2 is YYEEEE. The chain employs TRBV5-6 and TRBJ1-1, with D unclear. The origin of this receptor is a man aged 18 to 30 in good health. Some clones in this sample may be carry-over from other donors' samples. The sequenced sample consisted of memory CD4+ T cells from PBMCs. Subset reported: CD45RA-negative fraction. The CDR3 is CASSLVGTEAFF. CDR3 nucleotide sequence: TGTGCCAGCAGCTTGGTAGGCACTGAAGCTTTCTTT.